The 24 T cell receptor beta chains below come from one sample, sequenced in a study of blood T cells in healthy people across ages. Together with a sample-barcoded 5' primer, a J-beta primer mix was included in a second PCR lasting about 7 to 12 cycles. MiXCR was run by TCRdb on the 5' RACE reads, yielding one entry per CDR3 protein. The repertoire holds approximately 1.5 million distinct CDR3 sequences, with about 31% as singletons. Specimen: blood. The source of these receptors is a woman between 25 and 40 years old in good health.

This clonotype was detected a few times. This sequence joins TRBV11-2 and TRBJ2-7, with 9 bases lining up with TRBD2. The CDR3 covers 15 residues. Germline lookup yields CDR1 SGHAT and CDR2 FQNNGV. The ends lost 5 bases at V and 6 bases at J; junction bases unmatched: 11. CDR3 bases: TGTGCCAGCAGCACCTTACCGGGACTAGCTTTCGAGCAGTACTTC. Its protein product is CASSTLPGLAFEQYF.

This clonotype showed up many times. The rearrangement links TRBV28 to TRBJ2-3, with D unresolved. Germline V gene sequence: CDR1 MDHEN, CDR2 SYDVKM. Between the trimmed V and J ends, which lost 6 bases and 4 bases, there was a span of 8 bases. The CDR3 extends over 12 amino acids. Here the CDR3 reads CASSLTSDTQYF. In DNA form, the CDR3 reads TGTGCCAGCAGCCTTACCTCAGATACGCAGTATTTT. The entire variable domain, with the rest obtained from reference TRBV28 and TRBJ2-3, is as follows: DVKVTQSSRYLVKRTGEKVFLECVQDMDHENMFWYRQDPGLGLRLIYFSYDVKMKEKGDIPEGYSVSREKKERFSLILESASTNQTSMYLCASSLTSDTQYFGPGTRLTVL.

In its sample, this clonotype was seen once. An end of the junction does not agree with germline; a read error may underlie this. The V call is TRBV20-1, the J call TRBJ1-6; tentatively, D is TRBD1 (5 bases). CDR3 size: 16 residues. Looked up from germline, CDR1 is DFQATT and CDR2 is SNEGSKA (reference sequence). CDR3 bases: TGCAGTGTTCCAGCGTTAGGGGCAAGCTTTAATTCACCCCGCCACTTT. It is translated as CSVPALGASFNSPRHF.

The chain links TRBV28 to TRBJ2-3; 7 bases line up with TRBD1. In germline, CDR1 is MDHEN, CDR2 SYDVKM. J gave up 8 bases and V 2 bases, and 10 bases lay outside the gene matches. CDR3 length: 15 residues. The CDR3 sequence: CASSLATGLWGTQYF. In DNA, the CDR3 is TGTGCCAGCAGTTTAGCGACAGGGTTATGGGGTACGCAGTATTTT.

This clonotype came up a few times. The genes are TRBV7-2 and TRBJ1-5, with D maybe TRBD1 (5 bases). This CDR3 is 16 amino acids long. Germline CDR1 and CDR2: SGHTA and FQGNSA. V was pared by 1 base and J by 6 bases, with 16 bases between. In DNA form, the CDR3 reads TGTGCCAGCAGCTTAGGGGGGACCCCATTTTCTCAGCCCCAGCATTTT. Residues: CASSLGGTPFSQPQHF.

The chain's CDR3 is CSAEDRGTTYEQYF. The CDR3 DNA reads TGCAGTGCCGAGGACAGGGGCACGACCTACGAGCAGTACTTC. J is TRBJ2-7 and V is TRBV20-1; TRBD1 matches 9 bases. The CDR3 sequence is 14 residues long. In germline, CDR1 is DFQATT, CDR2 SNEGSKA (reference sequence). Trimming removed 6 bases from V and 2 bases from J; junction bases left unmatched: 8.

This rearrangement joins TRBV30 to TRBJ1-1; D unresolved. This CDR3 has 11 residues. V was trimmed by 0 bases and J by 7 bases, leaving 6 bases between them. Germline CDR1 is GTSNPN and CDR2 is SVGIG (reference sequence). CDR3 coding DNA: TGTGCCTGGAGTGTACGGGATGAAGCTTTCTTT. The encoded protein is CAWSVRDEAFF.

This clonotype was counted at least ten times. CDR3 residues: CASSPIGLSEQYF. The CDR3 DNA reads TGTGCCAGCAGTCCTATAGGCCTCTCCGAGCAGTACTTC. The chain employs TRBV12-3 or TRBV12-4 and TRBJ2-5; D gene unclear. The end of the DNA aligns better with TRBJ2-7, so the J call may be wrong. The CDR3 runs 13 residues.

This clonotype was observed a few times. CDR3 coding DNA: TGCGCCAGCAGCCGAGGGGGCGAAGCCTATGGCTACACCTTC. It yields the protein CASSRGGEAYGYTF. The genes are TRBV5-1 and TRBJ1-2; 7 nucleotides match TRBD1. The germline V gene has CDR1 SGHRS and CDR2 YFSETQ. The CDR3 has 14 amino acids. V trimming: 4 bases; J trimming: 4 bases; junction bases outside the gene matches: 7.

The chain is built from TRBV19 and TRBJ2-1; 8 nucleotides align to TRBD2. The CDR3 extends over 16 amino acids. The ends lost 5 bases at V and 2 bases at J; junction bases unmatched: 8. Per germline, CDR1 LNHDA and CDR2 SQIVND (reference sequence). The CDR3 spells CASSLPGLGTYNEQFF. CDR3 sequence (DNA): TGTGCCAGTAGTCTACCGGGACTAGGTACCTACAATGAGCAGTTCTTC.

This clonotype was recorded at least ten times. CDR3 DNA sequence: TGCGCCAGCAGCCAAGCCGGGGAGGGTAGCGAGCAGTACTTC. Its protein is CASSQAGEGSEQYF. This rearrangement joins TRBV4-1 to TRBJ2-7; 7 nucleotides agree with TRBD2. V was pared by 1 base and J by 6 bases, with 6 bases of the junction left unmatched. The CDR3 sequence is 14 residues long. Looked up from germline, CDR1 is MGHRA and CDR2 is YSYEKL.

This chain joins TRBV28 and TRBJ1-5; 7 bases map to TRBD1. V dropped 1 base and J dropped 7; count of bases not matched to a gene: 7. The CDR3 runs to 15 residues. CDR1 is MDHEN and CDR2 is SYDVKM in the germline V gene. The CDR3 loop is CASSLSSQGGQPQHF. CDR3 nucleotides: TGTGCCAGCAGTTTATCCTCTCAGGGGGGGCAGCCCCAGCATTTT.

This clonotype was observed a handful of times. The rearrangement links TRBV20-1 to TRBJ2-7; TRBD2 matches at 8 bases. V shed 4 bases, J shed 1 base, and the junction held 6 bases outside the gene matches. The CDR3 runs to 14 residues. In germline, CDR1 is DFQATT, CDR2 SNEGSKA (reference sequence). Here the CDR3 reads CSAMGERESYEQYF. The CDR3 region has the DNA TGCAGTGCTATGGGCGAGCGGGAGTCCTACGAGCAGTACTTC.

The chain joins TRBV11-1 to TRBJ2-7; the match to TRBD2 covers 11 bases. The CDR3 loop spans 15 amino acids. The germline V gene encodes CDR1 SGHAT and CDR2 FQDESV (reference sequence). The ends lost 5 bases at V and 0 bases at J; junction bases unmatched: 3. The CDR3 DNA reads TGTGCCAGCAGCCCTAGCGGGGGGACCTCCTACGAGCAGTACTTC. Its protein product is CASSPSGGTSYEQYF.

The chain uses TRBV29-1 and TRBJ2-5; 9 bases line up with TRBD2. CDR1 is SQVTM and CDR2 is ANQGSEA in the germline V gene. After removal of 0 bases from V and 5 bases from J, the junction contained 10 bases not matched to a gene. The CDR3 has 16 residues. CDR3 nucleotides: TGCAGCGTTGAAGAGGTAGATAGCGGGAGTTGGGAGACCCAGTACTTC. It codes for CSVEEVDSGSWETQYF.

V is TRBV4-2 and J is TRBJ2-5; 15 bases map to TRBD2. This CDR3 is built from 18 residues. J lost 5 bases, V lost 5 bases, and 12 bases had no gene match. Per the germline V gene, CDR1 is LGHNA and CDR2 is YNFKEQ. The CDR3 bases are TGTGCCAGCAGCTACGGACTAGCGGGGGGGCAGGGACGGGAGACCCAGTACTTC. Translation gives CASSYGLAGGQGRETQYF.

Ten or more counts support this clonotype. V usage is TRBV3-1 and J usage is TRBJ2-7; 9 bases fit TRBD2. Per the germline V gene, CDR1 is LGHDT and CDR2 is YNNKEL (reference sequence). The CDR3 is 15 amino acids. V shed 1 base and J 2 bases; nucleotides not matched to a gene: 3. CDR3 nucleotide sequence: TGTGCCAGCAGCCAAGCCTCTAGCGGGACCTACGAGCAGTACTTC. As protein: CASSQASSGTYEQYF.

This clonotype has more than one count but fewer than ten. V and J are TRBV7-3 and TRBJ2-3; 10 bases are a match to TRBD2. The V and J ends lost 4 bases and 1 base, in that order; junction bases with no gene match: 8. CDR1 is SGHTA, CDR2 FQGTGA, per germline. The CDR3 totals 17 residues. CDR3 nucleotides: TGTGCCAGCAGCTCCGGGCTAGGACTAGCGGGCACAGATACGCAGTATTTT. The encoded protein is CASSSGLGLAGTDTQYF.

The CDR3 sequence is CAWDRGQGVVHEQYF. As DNA, the CDR3 is TGTGCCTGGGATAGGGGGCAGGGGGTCGTCCACGAGCAGTACTTC. This chain joins TRBV30 and TRBJ2-7, with 7 bases that match TRBD1. In germline, CDR1 is GTSNPN, CDR2 SVGIG (reference sequence). V was pared by 5 bases and J by 5 bases, with 15 bases of the junction left unmatched. This CDR3 spans 15 amino acids.

V gene TRBV3-1 combines with J gene TRBJ2-5; D call uncertain. TRBJ2-7 matches the DNA end more closely, so the J call is doubtful. There are 12 residues in the CDR3. Germline-derived CDR1 and CDR2 are LGHDT and YNNKEL (reference sequence). CDR3: CASGPKVGEQYF. CDR3 bases: TGTGCCAGCGGGCCAAAGGTAGGCGAGCAGTACTTC.

The CDR3 region is CASTRLGNYGYTF. The DNA for the CDR3 is TGTGCCAGCACCCGGCTGGGGAACTATGGCTACACCTTC. The chain employs TRBV2 and TRBJ1-2; D unresolved. Trimming stripped 7 bases from V and 2 bases from J, with 11 bases between. In germline, CDR1 is SNHLY, CDR2 FYNNEI. This CDR3 comprises 13 residues.

This chain connects TRBV12-3 or TRBV12-4 to TRBJ2-1; D is perhaps TRBD1 or TRBD2 (5 bases each). This CDR3 is 16 amino acids long. The V end lost 5 bases, the J end lost 0 bases, and 14 bases lay between the germline ends. CDR3 residues: CASSRGSASSYNEQFF. CDR3 in DNA: TGTGCCAGCAGTAGGGGTAGCGCGAGCTCCTACAATGAGCAGTTCTTC.

J is TRBJ2-2 and V is TRBV20-1; D is possibly TRBD2 (6 bases). CDR3 size: 15 residues. V lost 6 bases and J lost 7, with 21 bases in between. CDR1 is DFQATT and CDR2 is SNEGSKA in the germline V gene (reference sequence). The CDR3 region has the DNA TGCAGTGCCACCCAGGGCGGGACCTGGGGCGGGGAGCTGTTTTTT. Protein: CSATQGGTWGGELFF.

This clonotype was observed a few times. The chain combines TRBV11-3 with TRBJ2-1; D not certain. Between the trimmed V and J ends, which lost 2 bases and 5 bases, there was a span of 16 bases. Germline CDR1 is SGHNT and CDR2 is YENEEA. The CDR3 is 16 amino acids. In DNA, the CDR3 is TGTGCCAGCAGCTTAAGGACGGCAGGACCCCACAATGAGCAGTTCTTC. As protein: CASSLRTAGPHNEQFF.